The 21 T cell receptor beta chains presented below share a single source sample, sequenced in a study of OX40 agonist ivuxolimab in advanced cancers. TCRdb keeps only in-frame clones here, not all; method: immunoSEQ multiplex PCR. The sample shows around 26,000 clones, about 80% of them seen only once. The sample consisted of CD4+ or CD8+ T cells sorted from blood, taken in a trial of the OX40 agonist ivuxolimab. The receptors here all came from an adult with an advanced solid tumor such as melanoma, head and neck, liver or kidney cancer.

The chain uses TRBV19 and TRBJ2-1, with 8 bases fitting TRBD1. The germline CDR1 and CDR2 sequences are LNHDA and SQIVND (reference sequence). The CDR3 loop spans 14 amino acids. V was clipped by 6 bases and J by 3 bases; unmatched bases: 4. CDR3 sequence (DNA): TGTGCCAGTAGCCTAACAGGGGGCTACAATGAGCAGTTCTTC. Its translation: CASSLTGGYNEQFF.

CDR3: CASSFNPSDGYTF. The CDR3 coding sequence is TGTGCCAGCAGCTTCAATCCCTCTGATGGCTACACCTTC. The J gene is TRBJ1-2, the V gene TRBV7-9; D unclear. CDR1 SEHNR and CDR2 FQNEAQ come from the germline V gene (reference sequence). The CDR3 has 13 residues. The V end lost 3 bases, the J end lost 6 bases, and 11 bases lay between the germline ends.

The sample holds one count of this clone. This chain uses TRBV18 with TRBJ2-1; 10 bases are a match to TRBD2. This CDR3 comprises 15 residues. V gave up 6 bases and J gave up 8 bases; unmatched junction bases: 10. From germline, CDR1 is KGHSH and CDR2 LQKENI. Here the CDR3 DNA reads TGTGCCAGCTCTCCTCCGGGACTAGCGAATGATGAGCAGTTCTTC. It codes for CASSPPGLANDEQFF.

The V call is TRBV4-3, the J call TRBJ1-5, with D unclear. Germline V CDR1 and CDR2: LGHNA, YSLEER. The V and J ends lost 0 bases and 0 bases respectively, with 9 bases between them. The CDR3 consists of 16 residues. Here the CDR3 reads CASSQDSQYSNQPQHF. The CDR3 nucleotides are TGCGCCAGCAGCCAAGACTCGCAGTATAGCAATCAGCCCCAGCATTTT.

J is TRBJ2-7 and V is TRBV27; 11 bases agree with TRBD2. The CDR3 runs 14 residues. The trim removed 4 bases at V and 3 bases at J, leaving 2 bases unmatched. Looked up from germline, CDR1 is MNHEY and CDR2 is SMNVEV (reference sequence). The CDR3 here is CASSSGLAVYEQYF. In DNA form, the CDR3 reads TGTGCCAGCAGTTCGGGACTAGCGGTCTACGAGCAGTACTTC.

This clone is labeled large. The DNA of the CDR3 is TGTGCCAGCAGTTTAGAGGCGGCAGTATCCACTGAAGCTTTCTTT. This encodes CASSLEAAVSTEAFF. This chain links TRBV28 with TRBJ1-1; the D is unclear. The CDR3 runs to 15 residues. Deletions cut 2 bases from V and 4 bases from J, with 14 bases between. CDR1 and CDR2 (germline): MDHEN, SYDVKM.

V and J are TRBV19 and TRBJ2-1; D gene ambiguous. This CDR3 is built from 15 residues. V shed 11 bases and J shed 0 bases, with 17 bases lying between them. Germline CDR1 is LNHDA and CDR2 is SQIVND (reference sequence). This CDR3 reads CASSTPDPSYNEQFF. The CDR3 coding sequence is TGTGCCTCCTCAACCCCGGACCCCTCCTACAATGAGCAGTTCTTC.

This CDR3 reads CASSVGNTIYF. The DNA of the CDR3 is TGTGCCAGCAGTGTTGGAAACACCATATATTTT. V is TRBV2 and J is TRBJ1-3; unclear D gene. In germline, CDR1 is SNHLY, CDR2 FYNNEI. V lost 4 bases and J lost 3, with 1 base in between. This CDR3 has 11 amino acids.

The chain combines TRBV4-1 with TRBJ2-1; D uncertain. Germline CDR1 MGHRA, CDR2 YSYEKL. The CDR3 sequence is 12 residues long. Trimming pared 0 bases from V and 8 bases from J, leaving 5 bases between. CDR3 DNA sequence: TGCGCCAGCAGCCAAGATTTGGATGAGCAGTTCTTC. Translating it yields CASSQDLDEQFF.

The CDR3 here is CASSLGPGRVDGEQFF. The CDR3 DNA reads as TGCGCCAGCAGCTTGGGACCGGGAAGGGTTGACGGTGAGCAGTTCTTC. The chain joins TRBV5-1 to TRBJ2-1; D is possibly TRBD2 (5 bases). The CDR3 contains 16 residues. Germline CDR1 SGHRS, CDR2 YFSETQ. V lost 0 bases, J lost 9 bases, and 19 bases lay in between.

A word on this clone: No DNA is shown, since the ends of the CDR3 on it are uncertain; the CDR3 is the one TCRdb lists. The V gene is TRBV27, the J gene TRBJ1-5. The CDR3 comprises 14 residues, both ends counted. CDR1 is MNHEY, CDR2 SMNVEV, per germline (reference sequence). The CDR3 loop reads CASSFLAGGQPQHF.

This chain joins TRBV5-1 and TRBJ2-6; D gene uncertain. Germline values: CDR1 SGHRS, CDR2 YFSETQ. Trimming cost V 4 bases and J 0 bases, with 14 bases left between them. CDR3 length: 17 residues. CDR3 amino acids: CASSPDILLSGANVLTF. CDR3 DNA sequence: TGCGCCAGCAGCCCAGACATACTTCTCTCTGGGGCCAACGTCCTGACTTTC. The variable domain in full, completed from reference TRBV5-1 and TRBJ2-6, reads KAGVTQTPRYLIKTRGQQVTLSCSPISGHRSVSWYQQTPGQGLQFLFEYFSETQRNKGNFPGRFSGRQFSNSRSEMNVSTLELGDSALYLCASSPDILLSGANVLTFGAGSRLTVL.

This clone has at least ten counts. The chain links TRBV9 to TRBJ1-1; TRBD1 matches 7 bases. Trimming at V came to 6 bases and at J to 4 bases, leaving 9 bases not matched to a gene. This CDR3 is built from 14 residues. CDR1 is SGDLS, CDR2 YYNGEE, per germline. The CDR3 is CASTQTGMATEAFF. The DNA of the CDR3 is TGTGCCAGCACCCAGACAGGGATGGCCACTGAAGCTTTCTTT.

CDR3 loop: CASSWTAMDTQYF. The CDR3 nucleotides read TGTGCCAGCAGCTGGACCGCCATGGATACGCAGTATTTT. The chain employs TRBV7-9 and TRBJ2-3; D ambiguous. V lost 4 bases and J 6 bases, leaving 11 bases between the germline ends. Germline CDR1 reads SEHNR; CDR2 reads FQNEAQ (reference sequence). This CDR3 contains 13 residues.

This clone has more than one count but fewer than ten. This rearrangement joins TRBV5-8 to TRBJ2-7; no clear D gene. The germline V and J ends were trimmed by 0 bases and 0 bases, with 10 bases remaining between them. The length of the CDR3 is 15 residues. Germline V gene lookup returns CDR1 SGHTS and CDR2 YDEGEE. CDR3 nucleotide sequence: TGTGCCAGCAGCTTGGCCCCGTCCAGCTCCTACGAGCAGTACTTC. Amino acids: CASSLAPSSSYEQYF.

The genes are TRBV13 and TRBJ2-1, with 13 bases identical to TRBD2. V shed 4 bases, J shed 5 bases, and the junction held 5 bases outside the gene matches. Germline V gene sequence: CDR1 PRHDT, CDR2 FYEKMQ (reference sequence). This CDR3 region has 16 residues. The CDR3 sequence is CASSSGLAGENNEQFF. In DNA, the CDR3 is TGTGCCAGCAGCTCCGGACTAGCGGGAGAAAACAATGAGCAGTTCTTC.

The table lists this clone with a few counts. The V gene is TRBV30, the J gene TRBJ1-1, with 10 nucleotides matching TRBD1. Germline CDR1 is GTSNPN and CDR2 is SVGIG (reference sequence). CDR3 length: 12 amino acids. J gave up 1 base and V 8 bases, and 1 base lay outside the gene matches. The CDR3 bases are TGTGCCGGGACAGGGGAGAACACTGAAGCTTTCTTT. Amino acid sequence: CAGTGENTEAFF. Supplemented by reference TRBV30 and TRBJ1-1, the full variable domain reads SQTIHQWPATLVQPVGSPLSLECTVEGTSNPNLYWYRQAAGRGLQLLFYSVGIGQISSEVPQNLSASRPQDRQFILSSKKLLLSDSGFYLCAGTGENTEAFFGQGTRLTVV.

This clone has only one observation. The chain couples TRBV5-1 to TRBJ2-7; a possible D gene is TRBD2 (6 bases). This CDR3 has 13 amino acids. Germline V gene sequence: CDR1 SGHRS, CDR2 YFSETQ. V lost 9 bases and J 0 bases, leaving 13 bases between the germline ends. CDR3 nucleotides: TGCGCCAAAGACCGGGACTGCTCCTACGAGCAGTACTTC. Translating it yields CAKDRDCSYEQYF.

The genes are TRBV11-2 and TRBJ2-7; the match to TRBD1 covers 11 bases. Trimming at V came to 4 bases and at J to 2 bases, leaving 1 base not matched to a gene. CDR3 length: 14 residues. CDR1 and CDR2 (germline): SGHAT, FQNNGV. CDR3: CASSWGQGAYEQYF. DNA of the CDR3: TGTGCCAGCAGCTGGGGACAGGGGGCCTACGAGCAGTACTTC. The whole variable domain, remainder taken from reference TRBV11-2 and TRBJ2-7, is EAGVAQSPRYKIIEKRQSVAFWCNPISGHATLYWYQQILGQGPKLLIQFQNNGVVDDSQLPKDRFSAERLKGVDSTLKIQPAKLEDSAVYLCASSWGQGAYEQYFGPGTRLTVT.

Worth noting for this clone: An end of the junction does not agree with germline; a read error may underlie this. The chain combines TRBV5-4 with TRBJ2-5; TRBD2 aligns across 14 bases. Germline V CDR1 and CDR2: SGHNT, YYREEE (reference sequence). There are 15 residues in the CDR3. The CDR3 nucleotides read TGTGCCAGCAGCTTTGGGACTAGCGGGGGTTCGTACGAACACTTC. Residues: CASSFGTSGGSYEHF.

Remarks on this clone: Germline is not matched at one junction end, which may reflect a read error. This rearrangement joins TRBV27 to TRBJ2-4; tentatively, D is TRBD1 (5 bases). The V gene's germline CDR1 is MNHEY and CDR2 SMNVEV (reference sequence). The CDR3 has 13 amino acids. This CDR3 reads CASSLSSQGVADF. DNA for the CDR3: TGTGCCAGCAGTTTATCCAGCCAGGGCGTAGCCGACTTC.